This T cell receptor beta chain was retrieved from a study of blood T cell repertoires in COVID-19. Study summary: Both acute and convalescent COVID-19 samples were obtained from the United States, Italy and Spain. T cells, B-cell-depleted T cells, or PBMCs supplied cDNA or gDNA.

Method: immunoSEQ multiplex PCR; TCRdb's copy keeps in-frame clones and lacks some. The sample contains more than 85,000 clones, around 88% of which appear only once. The germline V gene has CDR1 MNHNY and CDR2 SVGAGI (reference sequence). Trimming took off 6 bases at V and 0 bases at J, with 15 bases between the two ends. The CDR3 contains 15 residues. The sequencing input was peripheral blood. The V gene is TRBV6-6, the J gene TRBJ2-7, with D possibly matching TRBD1 (5 bases). The source of this sequence is a man aged 45-65 years with COVID-19, enrolled during active disease. The CDR3 DNA sequence: TGTGCCAGCAGGCACTCACAGGACCCCTCCTACGAGCAGTACTTC. It translates to CASRHSQDPSYEQYF.